These 5 T cell receptor beta chains were sequenced from one sample in a study of CD8+CD57+ T cells in acquired aplastic anemia. Researchers used genomic DNA as the template to profile TCR beta VDJ and CDR3. TCRdb redid the calling of the reads with MiXCR, one entry per CDR3 protein. The sample yields 150,000 to 180,000 distinct CDR3 sequences, roughly half seen once. It was patients with CD8+CD57+ cell expansion by flow cytometry who were chosen for sequencing. Sample: sorted CD4+, CD8+, or CD8+CD57+ T cells (not recorded which) from PBMCs. The receptors were sampled from a human donor with aplastic anemia.

Comment on this clonotype: One end of the junction does not line up with germline, which may come from a read error. This chain joins TRBV7-9 and TRBJ2-7; unclear D gene. Germline V gene lookup returns CDR1 SEHNR and CDR2 FQNEAQ (reference sequence). CDR3 length: 14 residues. The CDR3 loop is CAGSSTDGNYEQYF. For the CDR3, the DNA is TGTGCCGGCAGCTCGACGGACGGAAACTACGAGCAGTACTTC.

This clonotype was counted a few times. This sequence joins TRBV2 and TRBJ1-3; no definite D call. Germline V gene lookup returns CDR1 SNHLY and CDR2 FYNNEI. This CDR3 region has 12 residues. The V end was cut by 7 bases, the J end by 4 bases, with 8 bases between. Here the CDR3 DNA reads TGTGCCAGCAAGGTCTCCGGAAACACCATATATTTT. It is translated as CASKVSGNTIYF.

Ten or more counts support this clonotype. The rearrangement uses TRBV3-1 and TRBJ1-2; no clear D gene. This CDR3 has 17 amino acids. Germline assignment: CDR1 LGHDT and CDR2 YNNKEL (reference sequence). V was clipped by 0 bases and J by 3 bases, with 17 bases between them. The CDR3 sequence: CASSQEGGPPSYYGYTF. The CDR3 DNA is TGTGCCAGCAGCCAAGAGGGAGGACCGCCGTCCTACTATGGCTACACCTTC. Drawing the rest from reference TRBV3-1 and TRBJ1-2, the complete variable domain is DTAVSQTPKYLVTQMGNDKSIKCEQNLGHDTMYWYKQDSKKFLKIMFSYNNKELIINETVPNRFSPKSPDKAHLNLHINSLELGDSAVYFCASSQEGGPPSYYGYTFGSGTRLTVV.

V is TRBV10-3 and J is TRBJ2-1, with 7 bases lining up with TRBD2. V dropped 8 bases and J dropped 2; count of bases not matched to a gene: 6. This CDR3 has 14 residues. In germline, CDR1 is ENHRY, CDR2 SYGVKD. The CDR3 coding sequence is TGTGCCATCGAAGGCGGGGGAGCCTACAATGAGCAGTTCTTC. Translated, it gives CAIEGGGAYNEQFF.

This clonotype has a handful of counts. Mismatch with germline at one junction end may stem from a read error. The chain joins TRBV6-2 or TRBV6-3 to TRBJ2-1; tentatively, D is TRBD1 (6 bases). Germline CDR1 MNHEY, CDR2 SVGEGT. The CDR3 totals 13 residues. The CDR3 region is CASTPTGTHEQLF. In DNA form, the CDR3 reads TGTGCCAGCACCCCTACAGGGACGCATGAGCAGCTCTTC.